Each of the 4 T cell receptor beta chains below was sequenced from the same sample in a study of T-cell memory formation after mild COVID-19. One entry per CDR3 protein, called by TCRdb with MiXCR from the 5' RACE reads. The data contain hundreds of thousands of distinct CDR3 sequences, roughly 17% of them singletons. Sample: PBMCs or a T cell subset sorted from them (not recorded which). These receptors were taken from an adult woman who had mild COVID-19 (a few samples of this study predate the infection). Cell type and time point are not known.

There are many counts of this clonotype. In DNA, the CDR3 is TGTGCCATCAGTGGCGGAGAGGGACAGAACTATGGCTACACCTTC. It yields the protein CAISGGEGQNYGYTF. V usage is TRBV10-3 and J usage is TRBJ1-2; TRBD1 agrees at 7 bases. From germline, CDR1 is ENHRY and CDR2 SYGVKD. The CDR3 has 15 amino acids. The trim removed 4 bases at V and 2 bases at J, leaving 7 bases unmatched.

This clonotype has more than one count but fewer than ten. CDR3 in DNA: TGCGCCAGCAGCTTGGCATTCTTACCCTACAATGAGCAGTTCTTC. Translation gives CASSLAFLPYNEQFF. The chain links TRBV5-1 to TRBJ2-1; D gene ambiguous. Trimming cost V 0 bases and J 2 bases, with 9 bases left between them. From germline, CDR1 is SGHRS and CDR2 YFSETQ. The CDR3 has 15 amino acids.

The sample holds a few counts of this clonotype. The chain carries TRBV9 and TRBJ1-5; D remains unclear. V lost 3 bases to trimming and J lost 1 base, with 8 bases between them. The CDR3 totals 14 residues. Germline values: CDR1 SGDLS, CDR2 YYNGEE. DNA for the CDR3: TGTGCCAGCAGCGAGCGAGGGAGCAATCAGCCCCAGCATTTT. It codes for CASSERGSNQPQHF. The variable domain in full, with the rest retrieved from reference TRBV9 and TRBJ1-5, is DSGVTQTPKHLITATGQRVTLRCSPRSGDLSVYWYQQSLDQGLQFLIQYYNGEERAKGNILERFSAQQFPDLHSELNLSSLELGDSALYFCASSERGSNQPQHFGDGTRLSIL.

The chain couples TRBV29-1 to TRBJ1-6; D gene unclear. The V and J ends lost 0 bases and 4 bases respectively, with 13 bases between them. The CDR3 consists of 16 residues. CDR1 SQVTM and CDR2 ANQGSEA come from the germline V gene. In DNA, the CDR3 is TGCAGCGTTGAAGACCCTCAACCGCTTTATAATTCACCCCTCCACTTT. It translates to CSVEDPQPLYNSPLHF.